Following are 8 T cell receptor beta chains from one sample sequenced in a study of cytomegalovirus exposure and HLA in healthy donors. With 60 Vbeta and 13 Jbeta primers, the PCR was carried out. Measured with immunoSEQ multiplex PCR; TCRdb has only the in-frame clones, and not every one. The table includes 120,000 to 150,000 clones, about 82% detected once. Sequences were obtained from PBMCs. These receptors were collected from a man under 40 in good health and CMV-seronegative.

The chain recombines TRBV6-1 with TRBJ2-5, with 8 bases fitting TRBD1. After removal of 6 bases from V and 7 bases from J, the junction contained 10 bases not matched to a gene. The CDR3 extends over 14 amino acids. CDR1 and CDR2 (germline): MNHNS, SASEGT. CDR3 in DNA: TGTGCCAGCAGAGGACAGGGCCAACTTGGGACCCAGTACTTC. This gives the protein CASRGQGQLGTQYF.

The genes are TRBV19 and TRBJ1-4; D is possibly TRBD1 (5 bases). Trimming stripped 7 bases from V and 6 bases from J, with 18 bases between. The CDR3 runs 15 residues. Looked up from germline, CDR1 is LNHDA and CDR2 is SQIVND (reference sequence). The CDR3 DNA sequence: TGTGCCAGTACATCCCGGACCGGAGGGGATGAAAAACTGTTTTTT. It specifies CASTSRTGGDEKLFF.

The CDR3, as DNA: TGCGCCAGCAGCTTGGCCCCAACTAGCGGACGCACAGATACGCAGTATTTT. Its translation is CASSLAPTSGRTDTQYF. The chain has TRBV5-1 and TRBJ2-3, with TRBD2 matching 8 bases. Germline V CDR1 and CDR2: SGHRS, YFSETQ. The CDR3 length is 17 residues. Trimming took 0 bases from V and 1 from J; bases not matched to a gene: 7.

The chain recombines TRBV28 with TRBJ2-2; D is perhaps TRBD1 (6 bases). The CDR3 spans 15 residues. Per germline, CDR1 MDHEN and CDR2 SYDVKM. Deletions cut 6 bases from V and 1 base from J, with 12 bases between. CDR3 DNA: TGTGCCAGCAGGTTACAGGGTTTGAACACCGGGGAGCTGTTTTTT. Protein: CASRLQGLNTGELFF.

The DNA for the CDR3 is TGCGCCAGCAGCCAACGACAGGCTGGTGGGGAGCTGTTTTTT. Its translation is CASSQRQAGGELFF. This chain joins TRBV4-1 and TRBJ2-2; perhaps TRBD1 as D (6 bases). V was cut by 2 bases and J by 8 bases, with 12 bases left in between. Germline V gene data show CDR1 as MGHRA and CDR2 as YSYEKL. The CDR3 is made up of 14 amino acids.

Only a few counts were recorded for this clone. The genes are TRBV18 and TRBJ1-5, with TRBD1 matching over 9 bases. The length of the CDR3 is 15 residues. Trimming took 2 bases from V and 6 from J; bases not matched to a gene: 5. Germline CDR1 KGHSH, CDR2 LQKENI. CDR3 region: CASSPGTGMGQPQHF. In DNA form, the CDR3 reads TGTGCCAGCTCACCAGGGACAGGGATGGGTCAGCCCCAGCATTTT.

This chain connects TRBV5-1 to TRBJ2-7; perhaps TRBD2 as D (6 bases). Germline V gene lookup returns CDR1 SGHRS and CDR2 YFSETQ. The CDR3 sequence is 14 residues long. Deletions cut 0 bases from V and 1 base from J, with 8 bases between. The DNA for the CDR3 is TGCGCCAGCAGCTTGGGACTAGAGTCCTACGAGCAGTACTTC. This translates into CASSLGLESYEQYF.

The chain is built from TRBV10-2 and TRBJ1-1; D is uncertain. Trimming pared 7 bases from V and 1 base from J, leaving 13 bases between. Germline CDR1 WSHSY, CDR2 SAAADI. The length of the CDR3 is 14 residues. The CDR3 sequence: CASIDHLGNTEAFF. The CDR3, as DNA: TGCGCCAGCATAGATCACCTTGGGAACACTGAAGCTTTCTTT.